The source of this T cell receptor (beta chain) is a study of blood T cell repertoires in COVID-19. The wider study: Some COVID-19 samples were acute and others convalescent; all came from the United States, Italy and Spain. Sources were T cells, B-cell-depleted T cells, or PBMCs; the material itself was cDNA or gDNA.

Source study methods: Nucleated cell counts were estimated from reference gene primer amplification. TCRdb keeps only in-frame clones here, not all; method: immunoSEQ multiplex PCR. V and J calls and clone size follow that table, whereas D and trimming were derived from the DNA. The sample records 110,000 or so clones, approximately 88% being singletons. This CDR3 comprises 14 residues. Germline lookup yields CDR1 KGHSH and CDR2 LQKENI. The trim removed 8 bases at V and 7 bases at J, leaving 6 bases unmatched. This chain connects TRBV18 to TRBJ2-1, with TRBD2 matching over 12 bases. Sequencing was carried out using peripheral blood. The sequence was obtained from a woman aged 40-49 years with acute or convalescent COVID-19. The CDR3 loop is CASPSGGARNEQFF. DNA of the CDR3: TGTGCCAGCCCTAGCGGGGGGGCTAGAAATGAGCAGTTCTTC.